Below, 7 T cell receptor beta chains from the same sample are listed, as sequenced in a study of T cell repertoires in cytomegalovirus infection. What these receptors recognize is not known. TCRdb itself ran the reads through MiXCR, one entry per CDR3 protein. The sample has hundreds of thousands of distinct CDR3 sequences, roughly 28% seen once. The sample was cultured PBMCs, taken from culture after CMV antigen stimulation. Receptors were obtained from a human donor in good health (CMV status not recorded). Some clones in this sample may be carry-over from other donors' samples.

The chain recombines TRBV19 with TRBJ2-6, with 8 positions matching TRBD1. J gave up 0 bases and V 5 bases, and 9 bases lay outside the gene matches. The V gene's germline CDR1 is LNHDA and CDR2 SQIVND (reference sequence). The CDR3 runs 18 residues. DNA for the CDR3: TGTGCCAGTAGTGCCCGCAGGGGGCGACTCTCTGGGGCCAACGTCCTGACTTTC. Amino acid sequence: CASSARRGRLSGANVLTF.

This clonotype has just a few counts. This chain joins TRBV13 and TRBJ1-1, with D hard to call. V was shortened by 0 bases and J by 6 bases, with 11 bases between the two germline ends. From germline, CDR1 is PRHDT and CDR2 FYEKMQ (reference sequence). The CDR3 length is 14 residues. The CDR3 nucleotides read TGTGCCAGCAGCTTAGGCCCGGCGAGGGCTGAAGCTTTCTTT. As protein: CASSLGPARAEAFF.

CDR3 residues: CASSHIRDRGTEAFF. DNA for the CDR3: TGTGCCAGTAGTCATATCCGGGACAGGGGGACTGAAGCTTTCTTT. The chain carries TRBV19 and TRBJ1-1; 11 nucleotides align to TRBD1. With 5 bases clipped from V and 5 bases from J, the junction kept 7 bases outside the gene matches. There are 15 residues in the CDR3. Germline V gene data show CDR1 as LNHDA and CDR2 as SQIVND (reference sequence).

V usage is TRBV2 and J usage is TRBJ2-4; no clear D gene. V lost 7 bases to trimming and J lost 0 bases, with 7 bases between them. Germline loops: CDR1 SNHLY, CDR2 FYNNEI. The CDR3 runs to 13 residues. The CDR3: CASIPEAKNIQYF. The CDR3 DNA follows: TGTGCCAGCATACCCGAAGCCAAAAACATTCAGTACTTC.

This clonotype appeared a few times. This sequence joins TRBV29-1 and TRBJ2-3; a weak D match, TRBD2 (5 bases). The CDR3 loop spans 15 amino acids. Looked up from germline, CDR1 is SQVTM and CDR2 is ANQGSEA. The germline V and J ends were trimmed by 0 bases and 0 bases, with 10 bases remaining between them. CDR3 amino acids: CSVEDVRTSTDTQYF. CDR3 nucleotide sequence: TGCAGCGTTGAAGATGTACGGACTAGCACAGATACGCAGTATTTT.

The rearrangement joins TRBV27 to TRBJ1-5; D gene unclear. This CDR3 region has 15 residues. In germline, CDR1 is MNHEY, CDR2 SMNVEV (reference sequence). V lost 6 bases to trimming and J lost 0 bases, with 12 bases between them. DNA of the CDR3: TGTGCCAGCAGCCGGACGGGTTATAGCAATCAGCCCCAGCATTTT. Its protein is CASSRTGYSNQPQHF.

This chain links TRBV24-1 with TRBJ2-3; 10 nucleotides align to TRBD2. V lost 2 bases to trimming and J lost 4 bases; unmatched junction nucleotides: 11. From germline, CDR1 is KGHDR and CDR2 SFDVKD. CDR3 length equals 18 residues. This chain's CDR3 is CATSDWSQSGGAADTQYF. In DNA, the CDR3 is TGTGCCACCAGTGATTGGTCCCAGAGCGGGGGGGCGGCAGATACGCAGTATTTT.